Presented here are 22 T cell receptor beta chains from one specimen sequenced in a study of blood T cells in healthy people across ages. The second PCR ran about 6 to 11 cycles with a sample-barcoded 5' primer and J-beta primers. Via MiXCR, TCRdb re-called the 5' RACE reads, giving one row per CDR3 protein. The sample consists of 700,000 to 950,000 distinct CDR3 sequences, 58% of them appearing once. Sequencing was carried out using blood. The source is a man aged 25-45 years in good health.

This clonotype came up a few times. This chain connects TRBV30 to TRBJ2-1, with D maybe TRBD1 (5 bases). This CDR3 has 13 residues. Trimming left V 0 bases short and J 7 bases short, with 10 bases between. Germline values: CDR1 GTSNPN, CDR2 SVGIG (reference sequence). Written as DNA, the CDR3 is TGTGCCTGGAGTGTACTATCAGGGAATGAGCAGTTCTTC. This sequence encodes CAWSVLSGNEQFF. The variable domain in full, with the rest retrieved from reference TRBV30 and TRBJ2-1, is SQTIHQWPATLVQPVGSPLSLECTVEGTSNPNLYWYRQAAGRGLQLLFYSVGIGQISSEVPQNLSASRPQDRQFILSSKKLLLSDSGFYLCAWSVLSGNEQFFGPGTRLTVL.

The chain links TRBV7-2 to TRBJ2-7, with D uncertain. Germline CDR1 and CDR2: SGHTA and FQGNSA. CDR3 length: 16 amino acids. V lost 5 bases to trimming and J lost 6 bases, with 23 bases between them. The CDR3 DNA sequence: TGTGCCAGCAGCCTTCAAAGGGCGGAGCCGGCCTTCGAGCAGTACTTC. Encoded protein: CASSLQRAEPAFEQYF.

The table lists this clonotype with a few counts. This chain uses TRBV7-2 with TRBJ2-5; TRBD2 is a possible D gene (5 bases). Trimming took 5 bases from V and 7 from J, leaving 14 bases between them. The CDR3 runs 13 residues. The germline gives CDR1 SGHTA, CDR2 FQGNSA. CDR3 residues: CASSQNSRGTQYF. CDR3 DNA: TGTGCCAGCAGCCAAAACAGCCGGGGGACCCAGTACTTC.

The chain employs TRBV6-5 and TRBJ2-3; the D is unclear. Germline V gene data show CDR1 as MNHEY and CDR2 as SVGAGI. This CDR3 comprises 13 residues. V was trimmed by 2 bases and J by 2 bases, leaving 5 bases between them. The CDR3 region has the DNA TGTGCCAGCAGTTACATCGCCACAGATACGCAGTATTTT. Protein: CASSYIATDTQYF.

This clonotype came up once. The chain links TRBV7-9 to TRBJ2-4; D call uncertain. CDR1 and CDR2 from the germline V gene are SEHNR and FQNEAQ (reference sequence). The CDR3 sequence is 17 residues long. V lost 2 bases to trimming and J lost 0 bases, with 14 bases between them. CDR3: CASSLISLPLAKNIQYF. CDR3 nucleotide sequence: TGTGCCAGCAGCTTAATTTCGCTGCCTCTAGCCAAAAACATTCAGTACTTC.

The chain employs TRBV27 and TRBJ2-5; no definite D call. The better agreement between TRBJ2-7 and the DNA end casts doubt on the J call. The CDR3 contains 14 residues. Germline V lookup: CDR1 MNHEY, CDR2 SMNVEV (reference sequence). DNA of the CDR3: TGTGCCAGCAGCCAAGGGCCCCGACCCTACGAGCAGTACTTC. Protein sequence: CASSQGPRPYEQYF.

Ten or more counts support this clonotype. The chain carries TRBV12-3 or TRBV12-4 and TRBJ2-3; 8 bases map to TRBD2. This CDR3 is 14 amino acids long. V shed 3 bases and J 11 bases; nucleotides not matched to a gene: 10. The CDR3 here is CASSFGGGGDVQYF. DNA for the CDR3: TGTGCCAGCAGTTTCGGGGGGGGCGGAGATGTGCAGTATTTT.

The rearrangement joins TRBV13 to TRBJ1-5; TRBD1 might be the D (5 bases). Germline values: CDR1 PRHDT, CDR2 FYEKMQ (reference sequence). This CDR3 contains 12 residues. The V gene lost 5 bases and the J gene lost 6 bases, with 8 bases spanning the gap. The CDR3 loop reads CASSHRGQPQHF. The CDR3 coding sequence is TGTGCCAGCAGCCATAGGGGTCAGCCCCAGCATTTT.

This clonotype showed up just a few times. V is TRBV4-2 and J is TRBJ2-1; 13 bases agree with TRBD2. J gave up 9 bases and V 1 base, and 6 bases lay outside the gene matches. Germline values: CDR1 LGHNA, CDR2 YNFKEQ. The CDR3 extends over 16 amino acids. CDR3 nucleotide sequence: TGTGCCAGCAGCCAAGTCGGGACTAGCGGGACATTTGAGCAGTTCTTC. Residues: CASSQVGTSGTFEQFF.

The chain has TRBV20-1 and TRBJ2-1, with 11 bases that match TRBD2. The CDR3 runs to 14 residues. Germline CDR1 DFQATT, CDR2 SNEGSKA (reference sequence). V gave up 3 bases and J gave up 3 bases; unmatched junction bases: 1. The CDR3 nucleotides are TGCAGTGCTAGTACTAGCGGGGGCTACAATGAGCAGTTCTTC. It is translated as CSASTSGGYNEQFF.

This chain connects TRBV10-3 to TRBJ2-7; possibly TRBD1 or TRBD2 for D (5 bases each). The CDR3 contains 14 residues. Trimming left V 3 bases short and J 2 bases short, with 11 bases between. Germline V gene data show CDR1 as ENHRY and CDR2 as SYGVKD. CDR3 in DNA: TGTGCCATCAGTGATCCCAAGGGACCCTACGAGCAGTACTTC. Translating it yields CAISDPKGPYEQYF.

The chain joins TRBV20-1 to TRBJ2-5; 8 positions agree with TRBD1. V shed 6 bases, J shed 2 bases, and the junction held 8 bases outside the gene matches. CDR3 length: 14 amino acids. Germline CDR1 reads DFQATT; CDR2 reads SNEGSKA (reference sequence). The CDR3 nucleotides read TGCAGTGCCGCAGACGGGACAGGTCAAGAGACCCAGTACTTC. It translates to CSAADGTGQETQYF.

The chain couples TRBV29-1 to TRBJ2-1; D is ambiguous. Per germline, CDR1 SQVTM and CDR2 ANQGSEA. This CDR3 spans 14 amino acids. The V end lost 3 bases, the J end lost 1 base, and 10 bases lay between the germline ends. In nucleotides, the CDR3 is TGCAGCGTTGACGCGTATCCATCCTACAATGAGCAGTTCTTC. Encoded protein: CSVDAYPSYNEQFF.

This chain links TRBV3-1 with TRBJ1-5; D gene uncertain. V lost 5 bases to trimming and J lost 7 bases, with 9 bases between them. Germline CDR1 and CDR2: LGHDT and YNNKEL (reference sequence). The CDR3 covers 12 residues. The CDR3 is CASSEPGQPQHF. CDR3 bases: TGTGCCAGCAGCGAGCCGGGACAGCCCCAGCATTTT.

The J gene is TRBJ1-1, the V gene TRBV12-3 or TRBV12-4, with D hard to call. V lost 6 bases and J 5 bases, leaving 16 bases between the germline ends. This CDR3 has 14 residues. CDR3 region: CASSPQELRTEAFF. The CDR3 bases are TGTGCCAGCAGCCCCCAGGAACTGAGGACTGAAGCTTTCTTT.

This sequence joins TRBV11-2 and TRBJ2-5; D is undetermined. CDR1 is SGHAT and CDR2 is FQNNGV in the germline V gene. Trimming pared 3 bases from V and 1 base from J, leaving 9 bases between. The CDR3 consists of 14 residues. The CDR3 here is CASSLRPVQETQYF. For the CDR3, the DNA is TGTGCCAGCAGCTTGAGGCCAGTCCAAGAGACCCAGTACTTC.

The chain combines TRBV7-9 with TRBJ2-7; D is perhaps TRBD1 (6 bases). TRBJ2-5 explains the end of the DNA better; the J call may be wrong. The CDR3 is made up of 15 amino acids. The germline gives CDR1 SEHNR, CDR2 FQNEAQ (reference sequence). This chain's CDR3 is CASSPEGVGLETQYF. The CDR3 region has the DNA TGTGCCAGCAGCCCCGAGGGGGTAGGGCTCGAGACCCAGTACTTC.

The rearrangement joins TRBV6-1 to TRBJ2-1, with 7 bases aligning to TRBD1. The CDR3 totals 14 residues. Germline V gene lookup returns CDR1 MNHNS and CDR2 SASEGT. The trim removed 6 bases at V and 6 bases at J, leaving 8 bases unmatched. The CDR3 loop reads CASSTGEGFNEQFF. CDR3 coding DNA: TGTGCCAGCAGCACAGGGGAAGGATTCAATGAGCAGTTCTTC.

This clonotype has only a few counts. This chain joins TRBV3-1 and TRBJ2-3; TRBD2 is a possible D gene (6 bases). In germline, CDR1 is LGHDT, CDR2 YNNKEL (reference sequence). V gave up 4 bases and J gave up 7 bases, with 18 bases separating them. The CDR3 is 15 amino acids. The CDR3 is CASSPSGTPRHTQYF. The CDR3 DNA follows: TGTGCCAGCAGCCCCTCCGGGACTCCCCGACATACGCAGTATTTT.

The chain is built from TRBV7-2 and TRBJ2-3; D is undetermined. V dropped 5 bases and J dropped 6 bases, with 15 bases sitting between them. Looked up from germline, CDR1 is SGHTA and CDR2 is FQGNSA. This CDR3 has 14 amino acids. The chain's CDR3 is CASSRAPSSDTQYF. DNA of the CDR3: TGTGCCAGCAGCCGAGCCCCCTCGAGTGATACGCAGTATTTT.

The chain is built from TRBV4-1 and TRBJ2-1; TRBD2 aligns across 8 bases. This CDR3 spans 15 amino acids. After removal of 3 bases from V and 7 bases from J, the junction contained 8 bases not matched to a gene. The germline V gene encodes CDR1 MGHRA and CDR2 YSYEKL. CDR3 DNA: TGCGCCAGCAGCCACCCGGGACTAGGGTTAAATGAGCAGTTCTTC. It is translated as CASSHPGLGLNEQFF.

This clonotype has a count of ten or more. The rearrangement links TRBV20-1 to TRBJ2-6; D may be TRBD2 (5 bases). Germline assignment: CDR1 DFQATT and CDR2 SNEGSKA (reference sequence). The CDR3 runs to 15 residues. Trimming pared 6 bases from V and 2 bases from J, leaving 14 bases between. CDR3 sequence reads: CSAVGGRAGANVLTF. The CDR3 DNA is TGCAGTGCCGTAGGAGGTAGGGCTGGGGCCAACGTCCTGACTTTC.